The present entry profiles one T cell receptor (beta chain) with its context. Its matching antigen is unknown. This specimen belongs to a study of cytomegalovirus exposure and HLA in healthy donors. Study-level information: According to later analysis, the same platform produced the roughly 120 validation and several hundred first-cohort repertoires.

Study findings and constraints: Subsequent analysis showed first-cohort TCR clusters tending to co-occur in around 110 validation repertoires. Published work reported that the classifier diagnosed cytomegalovirus status with high specificity and sensitivity.

J lost 4 bases, V lost 3 bases, and 12 bases had no gene match. The CDR3 loop spans 17 amino acids. Germline assignment: CDR1 MDHEN and CDR2 SYDVKM. It was the approximately 130-subject validation cohort, separate from the approximately 700-subject first cohort, to which the donors belonged. Libraries were prepared by immunoSEQ multiplex PCR; TCRdb keeps only in-frame clonotypes and omits some of them. The table records about 280,000 clones, 85% to 90% of them present only once. The V call is TRBV28, the J call TRBJ2-7, with 10 positions matching TRBD2. The sequencing input was PBMCs. This TCR was sampled from a young woman in good health and CMV-seronegative. CDR3 nucleotide sequence: TGTGCCAGCAGTTTTCTAGATCAGCGGGAGGGCCGGTACGAGCAGTACTTC. This sequence encodes CASSFLDQREGRYEQYF. The variable domain in full, with the rest retrieved from reference TRBV28 and TRBJ2-7, is DVKVTQSSRYLVKRTGEKVFLECVQDMDHENMFWYRQDPGLGLRLIYFSYDVKMKEKGDIPEGYSVSREKKERFSLILESASTNQTSMYLCASSFLDQREGRYEQYFGPGTRLTVT.